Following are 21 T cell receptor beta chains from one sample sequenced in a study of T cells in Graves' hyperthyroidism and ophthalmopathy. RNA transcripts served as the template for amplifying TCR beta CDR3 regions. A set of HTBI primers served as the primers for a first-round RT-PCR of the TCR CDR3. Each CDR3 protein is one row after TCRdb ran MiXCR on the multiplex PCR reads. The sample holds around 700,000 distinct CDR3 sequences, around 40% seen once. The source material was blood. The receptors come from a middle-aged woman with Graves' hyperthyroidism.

The CDR3 region has the DNA TGCAGTGCTACGGACAGTCACAATGAGCAGTTCTTC. Its protein product is CSATDSHNEQFF. The rearrangement joins TRBV20-1 to TRBJ2-1; D is perhaps TRBD1 (6 bases). The CDR3 loop spans 12 amino acids. Germline-derived CDR1 and CDR2 are DFQATT and SNEGSKA (reference sequence). V was pared by 4 bases and J by 5 bases, with 9 bases between.

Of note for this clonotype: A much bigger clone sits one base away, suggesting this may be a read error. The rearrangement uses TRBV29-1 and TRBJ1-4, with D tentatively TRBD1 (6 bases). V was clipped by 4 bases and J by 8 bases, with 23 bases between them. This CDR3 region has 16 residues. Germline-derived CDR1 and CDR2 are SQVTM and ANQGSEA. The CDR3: CSVVIPAPQGLEKLFF. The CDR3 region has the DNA TGCAGCGTTGTCATTCCGGCTCCCCAGGGGTTGGAAAAACTGTTTTTT.

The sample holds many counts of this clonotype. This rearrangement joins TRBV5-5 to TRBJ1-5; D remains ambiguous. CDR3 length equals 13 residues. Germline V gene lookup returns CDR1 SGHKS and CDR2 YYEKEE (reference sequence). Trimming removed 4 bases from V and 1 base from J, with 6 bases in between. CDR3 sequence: CASSDMSNQPQHF. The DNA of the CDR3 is TGTGCCAGCAGCGATATGAGCAATCAGCCCCAGCATTTT.

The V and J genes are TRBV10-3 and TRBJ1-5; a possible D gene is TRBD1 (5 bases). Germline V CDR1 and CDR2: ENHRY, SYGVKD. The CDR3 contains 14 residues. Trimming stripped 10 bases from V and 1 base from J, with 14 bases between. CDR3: CASRNRQSNQPQHF. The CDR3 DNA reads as TGTGCCAGCAGAAATAGACAGAGCAATCAGCCCCAGCATTTT.

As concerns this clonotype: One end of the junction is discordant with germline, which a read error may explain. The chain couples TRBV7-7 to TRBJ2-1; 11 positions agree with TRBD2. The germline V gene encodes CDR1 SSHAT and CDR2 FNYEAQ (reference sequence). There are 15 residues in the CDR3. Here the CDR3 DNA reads TGTGCTAGCAGCTCGGGGACTAGCGGTTACAATGAGCAGTTCTTC. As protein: CASSSGTSGYNEQFF.

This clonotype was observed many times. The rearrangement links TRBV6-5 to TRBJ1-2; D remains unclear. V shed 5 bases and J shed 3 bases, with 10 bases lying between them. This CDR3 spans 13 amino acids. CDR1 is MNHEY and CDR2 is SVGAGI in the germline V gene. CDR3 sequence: CASSEQVYYGYTF. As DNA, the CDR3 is TGTGCCAGCAGTGAACAAGTCTACTATGGCTACACCTTC.

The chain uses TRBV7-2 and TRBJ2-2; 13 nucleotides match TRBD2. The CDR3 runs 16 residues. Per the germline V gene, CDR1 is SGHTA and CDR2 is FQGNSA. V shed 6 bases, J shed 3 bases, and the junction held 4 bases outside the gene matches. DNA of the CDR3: TGTGCCAGCAGTCCACTAGCGGGGGGGTACACCGGGGAGCTGTTTTTT. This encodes CASSPLAGGYTGELFF.

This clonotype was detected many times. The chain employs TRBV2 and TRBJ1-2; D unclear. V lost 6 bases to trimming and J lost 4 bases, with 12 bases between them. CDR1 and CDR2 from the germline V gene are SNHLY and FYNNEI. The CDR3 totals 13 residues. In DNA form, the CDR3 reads TGTGCCAGCAGCTTAGGACGTCTCTATGGCTACACCTTC. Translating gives CASSLGRLYGYTF.

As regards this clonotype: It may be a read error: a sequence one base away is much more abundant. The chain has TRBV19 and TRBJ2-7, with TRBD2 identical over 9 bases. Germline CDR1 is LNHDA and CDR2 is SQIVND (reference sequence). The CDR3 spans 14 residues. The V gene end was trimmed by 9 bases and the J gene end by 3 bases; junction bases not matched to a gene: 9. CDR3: CASSLHSGSYEQYF. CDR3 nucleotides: TGTGCCAGCAGCCTCCATAGCGGGAGCTACGAGCAGTACTTC. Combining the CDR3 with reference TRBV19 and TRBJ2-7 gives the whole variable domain DGGITQSPKYLFRKEGQNVTLSCEQNLNHDAMYWYRQDPGQGLRLIYYSQIVNDFQKGDIAEGYSVSREKKESFPLTVTSAQKNPTAFYLCASSLHSGSYEQYFGPGTRLTVT.

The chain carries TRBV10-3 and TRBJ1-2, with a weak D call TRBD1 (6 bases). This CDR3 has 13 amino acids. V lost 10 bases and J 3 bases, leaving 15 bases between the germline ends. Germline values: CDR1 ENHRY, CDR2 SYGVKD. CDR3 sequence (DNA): TGTGCCACACGACAGGCTGGGGACTATGGCTACACCTTC. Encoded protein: CATRQAGDYGYTF.

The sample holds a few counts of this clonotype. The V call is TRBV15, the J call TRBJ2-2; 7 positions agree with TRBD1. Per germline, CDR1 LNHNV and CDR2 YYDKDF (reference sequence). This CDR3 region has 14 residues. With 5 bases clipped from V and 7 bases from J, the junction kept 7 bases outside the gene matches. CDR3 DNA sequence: TGTGCCACCAGCGTCCCTGACAGGGACGGGGAGCTGTTTTTT. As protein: CATSVPDRDGELFF.

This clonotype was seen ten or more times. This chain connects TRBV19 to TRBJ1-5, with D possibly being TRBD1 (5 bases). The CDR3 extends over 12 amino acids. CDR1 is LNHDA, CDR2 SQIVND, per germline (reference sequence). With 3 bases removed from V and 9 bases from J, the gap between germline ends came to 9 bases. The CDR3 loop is CASSIGGRPQHF. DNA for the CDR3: TGTGCCAGTAGTATTGGGGGTAGGCCCCAGCATTTT.

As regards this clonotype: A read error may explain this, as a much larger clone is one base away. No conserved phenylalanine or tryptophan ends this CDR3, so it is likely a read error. CDR3 nucleotide sequence: TGCAGTGTTAGAAACACAGATGAGACCCAGTACGTC. As protein: CSVRNTDETQYV. The chain recombines TRBV20-1 with TRBJ2-5; D is unresolved. This CDR3 region has 12 residues. Germline CDR1 DFQATT, CDR2 SNEGSKA (reference sequence).

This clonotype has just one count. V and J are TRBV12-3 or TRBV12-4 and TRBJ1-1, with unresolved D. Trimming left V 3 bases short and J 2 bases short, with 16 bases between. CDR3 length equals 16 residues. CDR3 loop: CASSFPRGGINTEAFF. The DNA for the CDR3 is TGTGCCAGCAGTTTTCCCCGTGGAGGGATTAACACTGAAGCTTTCTTT.

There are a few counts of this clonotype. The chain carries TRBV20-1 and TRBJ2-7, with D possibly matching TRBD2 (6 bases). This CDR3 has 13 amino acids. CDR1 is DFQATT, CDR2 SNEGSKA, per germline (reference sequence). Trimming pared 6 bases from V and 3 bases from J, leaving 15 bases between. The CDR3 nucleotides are TGCAGTGCCCCCCGGGGGTCCTTCTACGAGCAGTACTTC. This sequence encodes CSAPRGSFYEQYF.

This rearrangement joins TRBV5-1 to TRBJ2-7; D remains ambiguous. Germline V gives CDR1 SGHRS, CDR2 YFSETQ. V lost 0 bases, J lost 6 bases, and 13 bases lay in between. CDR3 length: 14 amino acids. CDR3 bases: TGCGCCAGCAGCTTGGCTCCGGTAGGCGGCGAGCAGTACTTC. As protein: CASSLAPVGGEQYF.

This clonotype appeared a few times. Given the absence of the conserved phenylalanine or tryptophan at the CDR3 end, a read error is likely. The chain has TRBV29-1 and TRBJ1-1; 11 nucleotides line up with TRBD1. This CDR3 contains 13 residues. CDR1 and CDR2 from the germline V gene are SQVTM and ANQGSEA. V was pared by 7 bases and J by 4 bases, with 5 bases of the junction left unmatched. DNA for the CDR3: TGCAGCGGGACCGGGACAGGGGGCACTGAAGCTTTCTCT. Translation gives CSGTGTGGTEAFS.

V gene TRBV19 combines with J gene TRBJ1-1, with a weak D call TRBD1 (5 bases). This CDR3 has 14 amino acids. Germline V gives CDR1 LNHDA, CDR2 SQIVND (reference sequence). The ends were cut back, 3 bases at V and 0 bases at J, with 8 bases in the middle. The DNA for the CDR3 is TGTGCCAGTAGTATCCCGGGGCTGAACACTGAAGCTTTCTTT. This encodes CASSIPGLNTEAFF.

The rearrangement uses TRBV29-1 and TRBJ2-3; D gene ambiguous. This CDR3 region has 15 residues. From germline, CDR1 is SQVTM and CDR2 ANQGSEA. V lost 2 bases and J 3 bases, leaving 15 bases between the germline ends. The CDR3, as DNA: TGCAGCGTTGAAACTCGTCAGAGTGATACAGATACGCAGTATTTT. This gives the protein CSVETRQSDTDTQYF.

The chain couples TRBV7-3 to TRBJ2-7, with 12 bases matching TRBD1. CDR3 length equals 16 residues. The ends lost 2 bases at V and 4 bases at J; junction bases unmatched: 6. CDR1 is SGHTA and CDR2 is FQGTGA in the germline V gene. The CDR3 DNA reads TGTGCCAGCAGCTTAGAGCCGGGACAGGGGGCGTACGAGCAGTACTTC. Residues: CASSLEPGQGAYEQYF. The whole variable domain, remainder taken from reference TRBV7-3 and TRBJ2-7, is GAGVSQTPSNKVTEKGKYVELRCDPISGHTALYWYRQSLGQGPEFLIYFQGTGAADDSGLPNDRFFAVRPEGSVSTLKIQRTERGDSAVYLCASSLEPGQGAYEQYFGPGTRLTVT.

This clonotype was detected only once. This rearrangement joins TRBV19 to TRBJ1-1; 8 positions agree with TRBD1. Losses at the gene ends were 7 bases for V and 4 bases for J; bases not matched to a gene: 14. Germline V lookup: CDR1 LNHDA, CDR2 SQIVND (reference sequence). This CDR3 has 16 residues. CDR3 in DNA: TGTGCCAGTATCCTATGGCAGGGGGCTTTCGGCACTGAAGCTTTCTTT. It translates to CASILWQGAFGTEAFF.